These 14 T cell receptor beta chains came from one sample sequenced in a study of cytomegalovirus exposure and HLA in healthy donors. Amplification used 60 Vbeta primers and 13 Jbeta primers. Libraries were prepared by immunoSEQ multiplex PCR; TCRdb keeps only in-frame clonotypes and omits some of them. The sample gives 150,000 to 200,000 clones, 80% of which show up once; about 7% is in the top ten. The specimen sequenced was PBMCs. These receptors came from a man aged 25-45 years in good health and CMV-seropositive.

The gene calls are TRBV18 and TRBJ1-1, with 8 bases identical to TRBD1. This CDR3 comprises 17 residues. Germline CDR1 reads KGHSH; CDR2 reads LQKENI. Losses at the gene ends were 3 bases for V and 0 bases for J; bases not matched to a gene: 9. The CDR3: CASSPRLRTGLNTEAFF. The CDR3 DNA reads TGTGCCAGCTCACCCCGACTTAGGACAGGGCTGAACACTGAAGCTTTCTTT.

The rearrangement links TRBV30 to TRBJ1-2, with TRBD1 matching 10 bases. The CDR3 covers 13 residues. After removal of 2 bases from V and 9 bases from J, the junction contained 6 bases not matched to a gene. Per the germline V gene, CDR1 is GTSNPN and CDR2 is SVGIG (reference sequence). DNA for the CDR3: TGTGCCTGGAGTCCCGGGACAGGGGTCAGCTACACCTTC. The encoded protein is CAWSPGTGVSYTF.

The V call is TRBV6-4, the J call TRBJ1-2; 8 positions agree with TRBD1. Per germline, CDR1 MRHNA and CDR2 SNTAGT. CDR3 length: 15 amino acids. V lost 2 bases and J lost 7; bases outside the gene matches: 9. The CDR3 nucleotides read TGTGCCAGCAGTGACGGACAGGGCCACGGTGGTGGCTACACCTTC. Amino acid sequence: CASSDGQGHGGGYTF.

The chain carries TRBV27 and TRBJ2-7; D is unclear. The CDR3 contains 14 residues. Germline CDR1 MNHEY, CDR2 SMNVEV (reference sequence). Trimming shortened V by 6 bases and J by 0 bases, and 12 bases separated the two germline ends. The CDR3 here is CASSPLRSSYEQYF. Written as DNA, the CDR3 is TGTGCCAGCAGCCCGCTGAGGAGCTCCTACGAGCAGTACTTC.

The V and J genes are TRBV14 and TRBJ2-3; TRBD2 is a possible D gene (5 bases). V lost 1 base, J lost 4 bases, and 15 bases lay in between. The CDR3 is 16 amino acids. Germline V gives CDR1 SGHDN, CDR2 FVKESK. Here the CDR3 reads CASSQGGRVHADTQYF. The CDR3 bases are TGTGCCAGCAGCCAAGGTGGGCGGGTTCACGCAGATACGCAGTATTTT.

The chain carries TRBV30 and TRBJ2-7; 10 bases match TRBD2. This CDR3 has 16 amino acids. The trim removed 5 bases at V and 0 bases at J, leaving 10 bases unmatched. CDR1 and CDR2 (germline): GTSNPN, SVGIG (reference sequence). The CDR3 is CAWQLKGLAISYEQYF. CDR3 bases: TGTGCCTGGCAACTTAAGGGACTAGCGATCTCCTACGAGCAGTACTTC.

The chain couples TRBV28 to TRBJ2-5; 8 positions match TRBD1. After removal of 3 bases from V and 5 bases from J, the junction contained 23 bases not matched to a gene. CDR1 is MDHEN, CDR2 SYDVKM, per germline. The CDR3 has 20 amino acids. CDR3: CASSFRLGTGAYLARETQYF. The CDR3 DNA is TGTGCCAGCAGTTTTCGGCTCGGGACAGGAGCCTATCTAGCTCGGGAGACCCAGTACTTC.

V gene TRBV4-3 combines with J gene TRBJ1-6; no clear D. This CDR3 region has 15 residues. With 3 bases removed from V and 8 bases from J, the gap between germline ends came to 14 bases. In germline, CDR1 is LGHNA, CDR2 YSLEER. The CDR3, as DNA: TGCGCCAGCAGCCAGAGGGTTAATAGTGATTCACCCCTCCACTTT. This translates into CASSQRVNSDSPLHF.

The V call is TRBV7-9, the J call TRBJ1-5; a possible D gene is TRBD1 (6 bases). The length of the CDR3 is 15 residues. V shed 1 base and J shed 4 bases, with 11 bases lying between them. The V gene's germline CDR1 is SEHNR and CDR2 FQNEAQ (reference sequence). Here the CDR3 reads CASSLGRQGNQPQHF. DNA of the CDR3: TGTGCCAGCAGCTTAGGGAGGCAGGGGAATCAGCCCCAGCATTTT.

CDR3 DNA sequence: TGTGCCAGCAGTTTAGGTCCGGCTGAAGCTTTCTTT. This translates into CASSLGPAEAFF. V gene TRBV28 combines with J gene TRBJ1-1; D is uncertain. The CDR3 sequence is 12 residues long. The V end was cut by 2 bases, the J end by 6 bases, with 7 bases between. Germline V gene lookup returns CDR1 MDHEN and CDR2 SYDVKM. Based on the CDR3 plus reference TRBV28 and TRBJ1-1, the full variable domain is DVKVTQSSRYLVKRTGEKVFLECVQDMDHENMFWYRQDPGLGLRLIYFSYDVKMKEKGDIPEGYSVSREKKERFSLILESASTNQTSMYLCASSLGPAEAFFGQGTRLTVV.

The chain combines TRBV4-2 with TRBJ2-4, with D perhaps TRBD2 (5 bases). CDR3 length: 15 residues. Per germline, CDR1 LGHNA and CDR2 YNFKEQ. Trimming stripped 5 bases from V and 3 bases from J, with 14 bases between. In DNA form, the CDR3 reads TGTGCCAGCAGCTCCCTGAACGGGGACAAAAACATTCAGTACTTC. It codes for CASSSLNGDKNIQYF.

The chain couples TRBV27 to TRBJ2-1; D may be TRBD1 (6 bases). The length of the CDR3 is 18 residues. Germline V lookup: CDR1 MNHEY, CDR2 SMNVEV (reference sequence). Deletions cut 1 base from V and 6 bases from J, with 22 bases between. Here the CDR3 reads CASSLYFWARGRFNEQFF. CDR3 sequence (DNA): TGTGCCAGCAGTTTATACTTTTGGGCGAGGGGGAGATTCAATGAGCAGTTCTTC.

This chain uses TRBV9 with TRBJ1-1, with D perhaps matching TRBD1 (6 bases). The CDR3 contains 16 residues. V was trimmed by 3 bases and J by 1 base, leaving 16 bases between them. CDR1 is SGDLS and CDR2 is YYNGEE in the germline V gene. The CDR3 region is CASSGGWGRGNTEAFF. In DNA, the CDR3 is TGTGCCAGCAGCGGCGGATGGGGCAGGGGGAACACTGAAGCTTTCTTT. The full variable domain, rest sourced from reference TRBV9 and TRBJ1-1, is DSGVTQTPKHLITATGQRVTLRCSPRSGDLSVYWYQQSLDQGLQFLIQYYNGEERAKGNILERFSAQQFPDLHSELNLSSLELGDSALYFCASSGGWGRGNTEAFFGQGTRLTVV.

The rearrangement joins TRBV5-3 to TRBJ1-1; 9 nucleotides align to TRBD1. TRBV5-3 has ORF status, its function being uncertain. The CDR3 consists of 17 residues. With 0 bases clipped from V and 5 bases from J, the junction kept 11 bases outside the gene matches. CDR3 sequence (DNA): TGTGCCAGAAGCTTGGGTGACAGGGGGGATCATAGTACTGAAGCTTTCTTT. As protein: CARSLGDRGDHSTEAFF.